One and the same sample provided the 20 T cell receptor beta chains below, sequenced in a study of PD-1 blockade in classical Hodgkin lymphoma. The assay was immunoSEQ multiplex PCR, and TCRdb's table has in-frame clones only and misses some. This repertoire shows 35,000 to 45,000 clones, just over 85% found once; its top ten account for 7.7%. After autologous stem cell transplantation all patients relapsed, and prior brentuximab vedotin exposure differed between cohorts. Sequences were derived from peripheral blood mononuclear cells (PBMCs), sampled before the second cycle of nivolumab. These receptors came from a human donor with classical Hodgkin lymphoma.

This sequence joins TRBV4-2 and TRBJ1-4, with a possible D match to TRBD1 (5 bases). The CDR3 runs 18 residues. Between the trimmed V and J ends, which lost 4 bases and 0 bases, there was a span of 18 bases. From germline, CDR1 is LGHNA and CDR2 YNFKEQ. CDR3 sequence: CASSLKRGDGTTNEKLFF. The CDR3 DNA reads TGTGCCAGCAGCCTCAAGAGAGGGGACGGGACAACTAATGAAAAACTGTTTTTT.

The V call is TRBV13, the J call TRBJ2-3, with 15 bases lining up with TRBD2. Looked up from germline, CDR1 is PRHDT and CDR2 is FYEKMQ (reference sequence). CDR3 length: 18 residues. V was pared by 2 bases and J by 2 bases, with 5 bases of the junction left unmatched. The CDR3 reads CASSLFGTSGRLTDTQYF. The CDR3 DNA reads TGTGCCAGCAGCTTATTCGGGACTAGCGGGAGGCTCACAGATACGCAGTATTTT.

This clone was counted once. CDR3 region: CASSFQETQYF. CDR3 nucleotide sequence: TGTGCCAGCAGCTTCCAAGAGACCCAGTACTTC. This chain uses TRBV11-2 with TRBJ2-5; D gene uncertain. CDR1 and CDR2 from the germline V gene are SGHAT and FQNNGV. The germline V and J ends were trimmed by 3 bases and 1 base, with 0 bases remaining between them. This CDR3 spans 11 amino acids.

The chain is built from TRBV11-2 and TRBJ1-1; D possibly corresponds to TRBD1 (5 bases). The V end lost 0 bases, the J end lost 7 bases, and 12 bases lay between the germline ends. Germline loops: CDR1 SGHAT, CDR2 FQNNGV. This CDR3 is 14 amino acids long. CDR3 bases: TGTGCCAGCAGCTTAGATCGGGGGGTACTTGAAGCTTTCTTT. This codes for CASSLDRGVLEAFF.

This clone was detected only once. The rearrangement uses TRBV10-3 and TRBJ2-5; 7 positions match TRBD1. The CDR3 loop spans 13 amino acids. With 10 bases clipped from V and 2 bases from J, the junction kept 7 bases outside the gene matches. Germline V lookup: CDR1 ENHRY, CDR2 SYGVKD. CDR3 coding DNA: TGTGCCACCCACCCAGGGGGTCAAGAGACCCAGTACTTC. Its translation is CATHPGGQETQYF.

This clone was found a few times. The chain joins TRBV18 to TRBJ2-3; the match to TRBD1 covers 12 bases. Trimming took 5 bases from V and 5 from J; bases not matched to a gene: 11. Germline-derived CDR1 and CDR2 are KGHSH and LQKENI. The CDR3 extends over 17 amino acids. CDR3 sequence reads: CASSSRGTGGLKDTQYF. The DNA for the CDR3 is TGTGCCAGCTCATCCCGAGGGACAGGGGGCTTGAAAGATACGCAGTATTTT.

The CDR3 DNA sequence: TGTGCCAGCAGTTGGGATAGCGGGAGTCTTGAGACCCAGTACTTC. It is translated as CASSWDSGSLETQYF. The chain recombines TRBV28 with TRBJ2-5, with 9 bases identical to TRBD2. Looked up from germline, CDR1 is MDHEN and CDR2 is SYDVKM. V lost 4 bases, J lost 5 bases, and 8 bases stayed unmatched. This CDR3 region has 15 residues.

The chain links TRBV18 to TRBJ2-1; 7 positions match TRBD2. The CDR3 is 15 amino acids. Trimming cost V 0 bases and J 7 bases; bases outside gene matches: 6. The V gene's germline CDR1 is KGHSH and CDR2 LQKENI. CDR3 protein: CASSPPGGVVNEQFF. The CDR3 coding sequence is TGTGCCAGCTCACCACCGGGGGGGGTGGTGAATGAGCAGTTCTTC.

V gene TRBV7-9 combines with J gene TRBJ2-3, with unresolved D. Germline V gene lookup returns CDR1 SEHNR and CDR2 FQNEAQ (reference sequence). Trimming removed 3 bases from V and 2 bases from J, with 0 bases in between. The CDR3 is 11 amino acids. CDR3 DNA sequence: TGTGCCAGCAGCTTCACAGATACGCAGTATTTT. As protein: CASSFTDTQYF.

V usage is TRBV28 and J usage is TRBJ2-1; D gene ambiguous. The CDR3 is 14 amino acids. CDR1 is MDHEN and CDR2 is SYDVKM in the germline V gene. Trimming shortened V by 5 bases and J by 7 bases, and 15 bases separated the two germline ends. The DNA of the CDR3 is TGTGCCAGCAGTGGGGTATGGCACACGAATGAGCAGTTCTTC. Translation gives CASSGVWHTNEQFF.

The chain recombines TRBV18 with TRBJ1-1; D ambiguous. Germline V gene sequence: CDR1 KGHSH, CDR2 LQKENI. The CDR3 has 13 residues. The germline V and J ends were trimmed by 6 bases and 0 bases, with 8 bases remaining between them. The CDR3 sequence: CASSQDLNTEAFF. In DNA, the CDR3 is TGTGCCAGCTCTCAGGATCTGAACACTGAAGCTTTCTTT.

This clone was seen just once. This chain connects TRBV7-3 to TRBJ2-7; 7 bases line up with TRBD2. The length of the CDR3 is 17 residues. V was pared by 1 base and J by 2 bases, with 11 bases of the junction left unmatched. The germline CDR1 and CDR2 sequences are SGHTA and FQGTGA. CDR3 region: CASSLIGVVGGTYEQYF. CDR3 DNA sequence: TGTGCCAGCAGCTTAATCGGGGTTGTGGGAGGGACCTACGAGCAGTACTTC.

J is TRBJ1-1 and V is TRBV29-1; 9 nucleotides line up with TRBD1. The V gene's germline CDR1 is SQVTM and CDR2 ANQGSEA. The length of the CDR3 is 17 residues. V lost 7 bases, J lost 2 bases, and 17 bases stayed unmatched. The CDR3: CSAHAGTGFLSNTEAFF. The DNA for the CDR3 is TGCAGCGCCCATGCCGGGACAGGGTTCCTCTCCAACACTGAAGCTTTCTTT.

The CDR3 protein is CASSKAEDRGRSPLHF. In DNA, the CDR3 is TGTGCCAGCAGCAAAGCGGAAGACAGGGGGAGATCACCCCTCCACTTT. This sequence joins TRBV21-1 and TRBJ1-6; the table's D gene call, TRBD1, was not cross checked with the DNA. TRBV21-1 is listed as a pseudogene. This CDR3 has 16 residues.

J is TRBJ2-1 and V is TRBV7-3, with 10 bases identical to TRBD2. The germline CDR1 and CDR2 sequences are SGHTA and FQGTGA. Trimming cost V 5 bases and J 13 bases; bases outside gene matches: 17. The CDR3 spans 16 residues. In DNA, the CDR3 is TGTGCCAGCAGCCCAGGGGACAGCGGGAGGGCCATCCCCCAGTTCTTC. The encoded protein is CASSPGDSGRAIPQFF.

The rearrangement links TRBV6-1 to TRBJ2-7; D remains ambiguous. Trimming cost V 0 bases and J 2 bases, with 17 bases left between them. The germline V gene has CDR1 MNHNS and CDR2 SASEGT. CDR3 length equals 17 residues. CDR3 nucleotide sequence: TGTGCCAGCAGTGAAGCGCAAAGGCTAAGTTCCGCCTACGAGCAGTACTTC. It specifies CASSEAQRLSSAYEQYF.

CDR3 residues: CASSLSSVGYYEQYF. Here the CDR3 DNA reads TGTGCCAGCAGTTTATCCTCGGTCGGATACTACGAGCAGTACTTC. The chain links TRBV28 to TRBJ2-7, with no clear D. Germline lookup yields CDR1 MDHEN and CDR2 SYDVKM. V shed 1 base and J shed 3 bases, with 13 bases lying between them. The CDR3 has 15 residues.

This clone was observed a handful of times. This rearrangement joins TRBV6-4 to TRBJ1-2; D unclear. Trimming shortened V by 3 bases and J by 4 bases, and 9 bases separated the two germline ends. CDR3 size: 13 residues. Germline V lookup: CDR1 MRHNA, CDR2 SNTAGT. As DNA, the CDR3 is TGTGCCAGCAGTGAGAGGGAAGGCTATGGCTACACCTTC. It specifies CASSEREGYGYTF.

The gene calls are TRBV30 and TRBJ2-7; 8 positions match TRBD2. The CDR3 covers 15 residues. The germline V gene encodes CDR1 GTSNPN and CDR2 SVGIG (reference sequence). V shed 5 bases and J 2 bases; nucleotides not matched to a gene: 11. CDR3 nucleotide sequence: TGTGCCTGGCAATTAAAAGCGGGAGAAGCCTACGAGCAGTACTTC. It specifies CAWQLKAGEAYEQYF.

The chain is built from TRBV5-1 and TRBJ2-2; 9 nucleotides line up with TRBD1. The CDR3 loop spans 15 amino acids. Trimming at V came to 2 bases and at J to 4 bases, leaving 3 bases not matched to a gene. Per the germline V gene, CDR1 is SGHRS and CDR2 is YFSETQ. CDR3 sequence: CASSLRDRATGELFF. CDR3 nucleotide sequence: TGCGCCAGCAGCTTAAGGGACAGGGCCACCGGGGAGCTGTTTTTT.